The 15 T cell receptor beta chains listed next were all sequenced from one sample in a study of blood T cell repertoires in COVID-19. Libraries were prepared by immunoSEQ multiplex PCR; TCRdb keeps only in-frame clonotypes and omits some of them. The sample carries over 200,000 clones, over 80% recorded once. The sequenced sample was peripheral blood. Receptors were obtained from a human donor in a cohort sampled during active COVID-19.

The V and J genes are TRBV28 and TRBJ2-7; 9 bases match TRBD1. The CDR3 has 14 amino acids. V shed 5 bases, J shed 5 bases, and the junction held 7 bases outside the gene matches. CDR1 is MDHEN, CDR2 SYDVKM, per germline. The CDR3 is CASSAGTGTHEQYF. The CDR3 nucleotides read TGTGCCAGCAGTGCCGGGACAGGGACACACGAGCAGTACTTC.

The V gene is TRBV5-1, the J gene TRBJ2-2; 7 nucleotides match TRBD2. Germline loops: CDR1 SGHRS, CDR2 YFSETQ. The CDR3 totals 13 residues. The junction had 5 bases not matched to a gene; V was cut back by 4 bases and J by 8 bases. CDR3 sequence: CASSGGLGGELFF. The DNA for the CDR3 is TGCGCCAGCAGCGGCGGACTAGGAGGGGAGCTGTTTTTT.

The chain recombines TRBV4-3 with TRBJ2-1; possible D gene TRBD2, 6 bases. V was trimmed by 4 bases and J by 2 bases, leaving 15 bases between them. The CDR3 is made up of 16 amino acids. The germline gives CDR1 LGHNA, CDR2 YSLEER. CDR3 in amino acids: CASSPRGGAAYNEQFF. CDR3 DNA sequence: TGCGCCAGCAGCCCCCGGGGAGGCGCCGCCTACAATGAGCAGTTCTTC.

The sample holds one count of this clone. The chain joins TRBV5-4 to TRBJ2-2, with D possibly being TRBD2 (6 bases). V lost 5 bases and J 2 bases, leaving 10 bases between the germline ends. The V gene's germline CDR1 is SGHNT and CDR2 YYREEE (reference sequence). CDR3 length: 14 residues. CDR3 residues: CASRAGTNTGELFF. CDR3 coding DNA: TGTGCCAGCAGAGCCGGGACTAACACCGGGGAGCTGTTTTTT.

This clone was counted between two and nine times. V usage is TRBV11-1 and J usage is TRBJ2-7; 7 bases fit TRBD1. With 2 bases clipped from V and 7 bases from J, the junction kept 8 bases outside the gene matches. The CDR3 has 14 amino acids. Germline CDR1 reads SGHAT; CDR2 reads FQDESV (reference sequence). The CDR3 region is CASSLPDRVYEQYF. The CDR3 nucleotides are TGTGCCAGCAGCTTACCCGACAGGGTCTATGAGCAGTACTTC.

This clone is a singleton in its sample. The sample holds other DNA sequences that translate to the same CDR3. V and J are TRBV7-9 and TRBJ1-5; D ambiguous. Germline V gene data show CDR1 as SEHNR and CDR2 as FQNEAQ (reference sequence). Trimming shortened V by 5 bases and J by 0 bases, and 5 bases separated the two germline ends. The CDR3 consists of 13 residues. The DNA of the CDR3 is TGTGCCAGCAGCCCTTATAGCAATCAGCCCCAGCATTTT. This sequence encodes CASSPYSNQPQHF.

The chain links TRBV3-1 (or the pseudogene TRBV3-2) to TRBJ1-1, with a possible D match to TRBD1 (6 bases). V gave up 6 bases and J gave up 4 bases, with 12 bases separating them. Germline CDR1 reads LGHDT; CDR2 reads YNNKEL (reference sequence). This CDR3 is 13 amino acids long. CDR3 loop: CASSLRGSTEAFF. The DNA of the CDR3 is TGTGCCAGCAGTCTCAGGGGATCCACTGAAGCTTTCTTT.

CDR3 residues: CASSIIRGFPGELFF. DNA of the CDR3: TGTGCCAGTAGTATTATCAGGGGATTCCCCGGGGAGCTGTTTTTT. The genes are TRBV19 and TRBJ2-2; weak D call: TRBD1 (6 bases). Germline V gene data show CDR1 as LNHDA and CDR2 as SQIVND (reference sequence). There are 15 residues in the CDR3. Trimming shortened V by 3 bases and J by 6 bases, and 14 bases separated the two germline ends.

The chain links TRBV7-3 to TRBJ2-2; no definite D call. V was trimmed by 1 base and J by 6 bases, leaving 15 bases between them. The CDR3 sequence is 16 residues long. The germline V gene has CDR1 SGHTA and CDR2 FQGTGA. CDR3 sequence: CASSLNPRSTAGELFF. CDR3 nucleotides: TGTGCCAGCAGCTTAAATCCAAGGAGCACGGCCGGGGAGCTGTTTTTT.

The CDR3: CAISAGQGSTEAFF. In nucleotides, the CDR3 is TGTGCCATCAGTGCGGGACAGGGAAGCACTGAAGCTTTCTTT. The rearrangement joins TRBV10-3 to TRBJ1-1, with 9 bases identical to TRBD1. CDR3 length equals 14 residues. In germline, CDR1 is ENHRY, CDR2 SYGVKD. Unmatched junction bases numbered 4, after V lost 4 bases and J lost 4 bases.

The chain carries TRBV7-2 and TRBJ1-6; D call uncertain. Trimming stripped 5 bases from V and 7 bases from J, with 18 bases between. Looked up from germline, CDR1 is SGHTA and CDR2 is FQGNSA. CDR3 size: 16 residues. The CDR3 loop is CASSPRLGALNSPLHF. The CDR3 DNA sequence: TGTGCCAGCAGCCCGCGACTGGGTGCTCTCAATTCACCCCTCCACTTT.

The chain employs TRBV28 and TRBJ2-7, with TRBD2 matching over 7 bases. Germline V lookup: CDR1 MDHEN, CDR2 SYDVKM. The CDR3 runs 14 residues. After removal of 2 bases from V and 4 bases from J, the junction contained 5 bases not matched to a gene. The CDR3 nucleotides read TGTGCCAGCAGTTTAGTGGGAGGGCCGTACGAGCAGTACTTC. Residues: CASSLVGGPYEQYF.

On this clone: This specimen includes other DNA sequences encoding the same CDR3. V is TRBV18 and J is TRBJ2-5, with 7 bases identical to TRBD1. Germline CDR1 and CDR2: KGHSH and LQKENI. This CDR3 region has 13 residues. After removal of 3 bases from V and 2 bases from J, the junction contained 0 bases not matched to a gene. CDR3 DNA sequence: TGTGCCAGCTCACCGGGACAGCAAGAGACCCAGTACTTC. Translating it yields CASSPGQQETQYF.

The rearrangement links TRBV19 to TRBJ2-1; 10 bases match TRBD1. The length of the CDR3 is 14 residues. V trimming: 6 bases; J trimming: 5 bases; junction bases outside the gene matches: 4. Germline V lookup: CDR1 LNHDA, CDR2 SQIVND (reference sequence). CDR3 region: CASSLGQGNNEQFF. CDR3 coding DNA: TGTGCCAGTAGCCTGGGACAGGGGAACAATGAGCAGTTCTTC.

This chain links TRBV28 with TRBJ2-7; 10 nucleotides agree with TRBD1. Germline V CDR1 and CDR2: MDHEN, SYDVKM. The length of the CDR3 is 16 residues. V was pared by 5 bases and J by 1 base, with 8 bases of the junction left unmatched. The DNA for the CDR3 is TGTGCCAGCAGTCCCTCGGGACAGGGGTTTTCCTACGAGCAGTACTTC. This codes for CASSPSGQGFSYEQYF.